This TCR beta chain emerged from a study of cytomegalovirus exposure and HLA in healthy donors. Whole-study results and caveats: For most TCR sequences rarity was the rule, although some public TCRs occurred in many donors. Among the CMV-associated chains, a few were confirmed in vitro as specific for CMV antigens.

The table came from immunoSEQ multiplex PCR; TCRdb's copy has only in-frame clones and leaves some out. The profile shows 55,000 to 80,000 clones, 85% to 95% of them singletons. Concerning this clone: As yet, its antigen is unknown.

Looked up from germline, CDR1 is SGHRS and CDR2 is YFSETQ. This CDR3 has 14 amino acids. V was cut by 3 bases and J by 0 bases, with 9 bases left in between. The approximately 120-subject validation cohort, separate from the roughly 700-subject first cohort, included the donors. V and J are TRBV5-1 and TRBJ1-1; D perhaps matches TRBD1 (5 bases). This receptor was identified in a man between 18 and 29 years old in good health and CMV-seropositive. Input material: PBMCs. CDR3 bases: TGCGCCAGCAGCTACTCGACAGTGAACACTGAAGCTTTCTTT. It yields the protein CASSYSTVNTEAFF.